This TCR beta chain appears in the sequencing data of a study of T cell repertoires in cytomegalovirus infection. TCRdb ran MiXCR on the reads and lists one entry per CDR3 protein. The table has fewer than 550,000 distinct CDR3 sequences, approximately 32% seen once. This clonotype was seen only a few times. Its specificity is not known. Study conclusions and caveats: The ex vivo response was dominated by HLA-C-restricted CMV-specific TCR beta clonotypes.

Sequencing input: PBMCs. The receptor's source is a human donor in good health (CMV status not recorded). Some clones in this sample may be carry-over from other donors' samples.

DNA for the CDR3: TGTGCCACCGGATACGAGCAGTACTTC. Encoded protein: CATGYEQYF. The rearrangement links TRBV6-6 to TRBJ2-7; D not certain. CDR3 size: 9 residues. Trimming removed 10 bases at V and 4 bases at J, with 5 bases between. Germline-derived CDR1 and CDR2 are MNHNY and SVGAGI (reference sequence).